The 12 T cell receptor beta chains reported below all come from one sample, sequenced in a study of T-cell reconstitution after alpha-beta-depleted transplantation in children. This sample's TCRbeta library carried unique molecular identifier barcodes. In TCRdb, the PCR reads were re-called with MiXCR into one record per CDR3 protein. The table has some 460,000 distinct CDR3 sequences, about 16% seen once. The source material was PBMCs, mostly from graft donor cells, sampled 360 days after TCRalphabeta/CD19-depleted stem cell transplant. These receptors came from a boy younger than two who had a stem cell transplant for Wiskott-Aldrich syndrome, so the T cells may come from the graft donor.

The rearrangement uses TRBV12-3 or TRBV12-4 and TRBJ2-7, with D unresolved. There are 14 residues in the CDR3. Trimming took 6 bases from V and 0 from J, leaving 12 bases between them. This chain's CDR3 is CASSNGRISYEQYF. The CDR3 DNA follows: TGTGCCAGCAGCAACGGACGGATCTCCTACGAGCAGTACTTC.

This clonotype came up a few times. This sequence joins TRBV3-1 and TRBJ2-7; D is uncertain. Germline assignment: CDR1 LGHDT and CDR2 YNNKEL (reference sequence). The V end was cut by 2 bases, the J end by 3 bases, with 17 bases between. The CDR3 length is 16 residues. The CDR3 DNA reads TGTGCCAGCAGCCAAAAAATCAGTTTCGTGGGCTACGAGCAGTACTTC. Amino acid sequence: CASSQKISFVGYEQYF.

The V gene is TRBV6-5, the J gene TRBJ2-3; no clear D gene. V dropped 1 base and J dropped 1 base, with 9 bases sitting between them. The germline V gene has CDR1 MNHEY and CDR2 SVGAGI. The CDR3 runs to 15 residues. In nucleotides, the CDR3 is TGTGCCAGCAGTTACTTCGGCGACGGCACAGATACGCAGTATTTT. Translating gives CASSYFGDGTDTQYF.

At least ten counts were recorded for this clonotype. The V and J genes are TRBV7-8 and TRBJ2-7, with 8 bases aligning to TRBD2. The CDR3 is 15 amino acids. V gave up 1 base and J gave up 3 bases; unmatched junction bases: 5. Germline V CDR1 and CDR2: SGHVS, FQNEAQ. CDR3 amino acids: CASSLGLAGNYEQYF. The CDR3 bases are TGTGCCAGCAGCTTAGGGTTAGCGGGGAACTACGAGCAGTACTTC.

This clonotype was counted many times. In DNA form, the CDR3 reads TGTGCCAGCAGCTTATCGGTGGGGCTCCACACCGGGGAGCTGTTTTTT. Its translation: CASSLSVGLHTGELFF. The V call is TRBV11-2, the J call TRBJ2-2; tentative D call: TRBD1 (5 bases). The CDR3 loop spans 16 amino acids. Trimming stripped 2 bases from V and 3 bases from J, with 13 bases between. Germline V gene data show CDR1 as SGHAT and CDR2 as FQNNGV.

This clonotype was found a few times. The chain combines TRBV12-3 or TRBV12-4 with TRBJ2-2; D might be TRBD2 (5 bases). CDR3 size: 15 residues. V lost 7 bases, J lost 7 bases, and 19 bases lay in between. The CDR3 DNA follows: TGTGCCAGCACCCCTGCTCTGCGGGTTAACGGGGAGCTGTTTTTT. Its translation is CASTPALRVNGELFF.

The chain couples TRBV9 to TRBJ2-2; D is unclear. V was shortened by 6 bases and J by 0 bases, with 9 bases between the two germline ends. The CDR3 is made up of 14 amino acids. CDR1 SGDLS and CDR2 YYNGEE come from the germline V gene. CDR3 protein: CASTPSTNTGELFF. The CDR3 DNA follows: TGTGCCAGCACCCCCTCAACGAACACCGGGGAGCTGTTTTTT. Together with reference TRBV9 and TRBJ2-2, the CDR3 gives the full variable domain: DSGVTQTPKHLITATGQRVTLRCSPRSGDLSVYWYQQSLDQGLQFLIQYYNGEERAKGNILERFSAQQFPDLHSELNLSSLELGDSALYFCASTPSTNTGELFFGEGSRLTVL.

The chain couples TRBV5-1 to TRBJ2-1, with 9 nucleotides matching TRBD2. The germline CDR1 and CDR2 sequences are SGHRS and YFSETQ. The CDR3 contains 16 residues. The V gene end was trimmed by 0 bases and the J gene end by 2 bases; junction bases not matched to a gene: 3. The CDR3 is CASSLAASGTYNEQFF. CDR3 nucleotide sequence: TGCGCCAGCAGCTTGGCGGCTAGCGGGACCTACAATGAGCAGTTCTTC. Full variable domain (remainder filled in from reference TRBV5-1 and TRBJ2-1): KAGVTQTPRYLIKTRGQQVTLSCSPISGHRSVSWYQQTPGQGLQFLFEYFSETQRNKGNFPGRFSGRQFSNSRSEMNVSTLELGDSALYLCASSLAASGTYNEQFFGPGTRLTVL.

This clonotype was recorded a few times. J is TRBJ2-3 and V is TRBV3-2; TRBD2, the D gene given by the table, was not confirmed from the DNA. TRBV3-2 has pseudogene status. CDR3 length: 20 amino acids. CDR3 residues: CASSQVRSGGLAGDADTQYF. DNA of the CDR3: TGTGCCAGCAGCCAAGTACGCAGTGGGGGACTAGCGGGGGATGCAGATACGCAGTATTTT.

The chain couples TRBV7-9 to TRBJ2-7, with 8 bases lining up with TRBD1. Germline V gene sequence: CDR1 SEHNR, CDR2 FQNEAQ (reference sequence). The length of the CDR3 is 15 residues. J gave up 5 bases and V 4 bases, and 10 bases lay outside the gene matches. CDR3 in amino acids: CASSYGTTGDDEQYF. CDR3 DNA: TGTGCCAGCAGCTACGGGACGACAGGGGACGACGAGCAGTACTTC.

This clonotype showed up just a few times. The gene calls are TRBV15 and TRBJ2-5; TRBD2 might be the D (7 bases). Trimming shortened V by 0 bases and J by 0 bases, and 11 bases separated the two germline ends. The length of the CDR3 is 16 residues. Germline V gives CDR1 LNHNV, CDR2 YYDKDF (reference sequence). CDR3 loop: CATSREGGAHQETQYF. Here the CDR3 DNA reads TGTGCCACCAGCAGAGAAGGGGGGGCCCACCAAGAGACCCAGTACTTC.

The chain employs TRBV29-1 and TRBJ2-2; D gene unclear. Trimming took off 5 bases at V and 7 bases at J, with 11 bases between the two ends. Germline-derived CDR1 and CDR2 are SQVTM and ANQGSEA. The CDR3 has 12 residues. The CDR3 DNA sequence: TGCAGCGTTTCCTTAATCGGCGGGGAGCTGTTTTTT. Translation: CSVSLIGGELFF.